These T cell receptor beta chains were read from a single sample in a study of patients and donors after allogeneic stem cell transplantation. TCRdb recomputed calls from the RT-PCR reads with MiXCR, one row per CDR3 protein. Altogether fewer than 500,000 distinct CDR3 sequences are present, 16% being singletons, with the ten largest covering 7.2%. Material: blood, either unsorted or a sorted T cell fraction (not recorded which). These receptors originate from a human donor who was either an allogeneic HSCT recipient or a stem cell or donor lymphocyte infusion donor (not recorded which). It is not recorded whose cells these are; they may come from a transplant donor. Both conserved end residues are part of each CDR3. D genes are given only for firm matches. Not all rows give a size; the values are once, few, many and, for expanded clones, a class.

TRBJ2-3 few TRBV5-1 - TGCGCCAGCAGCCGAGGTGGACCCCGGGGAGATACGCAGTATTTT CASSRGGPRGDTQYF
TRBJ2-2 few TRBV6-1 - TGTGCCAGCAGTAAACTAGTCACCGGGGAGCTGTTTTTT CASSKLVTGELFF
TRBJ1-1 many TRBV25-1 TRBD1 TGTGCCAGCAGTGAATTAGGTCAGGGGGCCACTGAAGCTTTCTTT CASSELGQGATEAFF
TRBJ2-1 - TRBV4-1 TRBD2 TGCGCCAGCAGGGGTATAGCGGGAGGGGGGGGCAATGAGCAGTTCTTC CASRGIAGGGGNEQFF
TRBJ2-7 few TRBV4-1 TRBD2 TGCGCCAGCAGCCAAGATAGGGCTAGCGGGAGGGCCTTTAAGTCTTACGAGCAGTACTTC CASSQDRASGRAFKSYEQYF
TRBJ2-1 - TRBV9 TRBD2 TGTGCCAGCAGCTATAGCGGGAGGGCCTCTCATGAGCAGTTCTTC CASSYSGRASHEQFF
TRBJ2-7 few TRBV5-8 - TGTGCCAGCAGCTTGGTCGGCAGTACCTACGAGCAGTACTTC CASSLVGSTYEQYF
TRBJ1-1 - TRBV7-2 - TGTGCCAGCAGCTCCCACACAGGGATTCGGACTGAAGCTTTCTTT CASSSHTGIRTEAFF
TRBJ2-1 few TRBV30 - TGTGCCTGGGGCTCCAGCGAATACTCCTACAATGAGCAGTTCTTC CAWGSSEYSYNEQFF
TRBJ2-5 few TRBV29-1 - TGCAGCGTCAGACAAGGGAGGTTTGTTGAAAAGACCCAGTACTTC CSVRQGRFVEKTQYF
TRBJ2-1 few TRBV5-1 - TGCGCCAGCAGCTTTACAGGCGCAAAGGGGGGTCCCTACAATGAGCAGTTCTTC CASSFTGAKGGPYNEQFF
TRBJ2-7 - TRBV7-2 - TGTGCCAGCAGCTTAGGATACACTTCCTACGAGCAGTACTTC CASSLGYTSYEQYF
TRBJ2-1 few TRBV12-3/TRBV12-4 - TGTGCCAGCAGTCTGACGGGGGACCCCTACAATGAGCAGTTCTTC CASSLTGDPYNEQFF
TRBJ1-2 - TRBV7-9 - TGTGCCAGCAGCTTCAGTCGCTGGGGCGAGGATAACTATGGCTACACCTTC CASSFSRWGEDNYGYTF
TRBJ2-5 - TRBV4-3 - TGCGCCAGCAGCCAAGGGCCAGCACGGGGCTGGGAGACCCAGTACTTC CASSQGPARGWETQYF
TRBJ1-1 few TRBV10-3 - TGTGCCATCAGTCCACAGTTGAACACTGAAGCTTTCTTT CAISPQLNTEAFF
TRBJ1-4 few TRBV20-1 - TGCAGTGCTAGAGCGATCAGGGCGGAGGAAAAACTGTTTTTT CSARAIRAEEKLFF
TRBJ2-4 few TRBV20-1 - TGCAGTGCAACGGTGCTCGGGACATTAGCCAAAAACATTCAGTACTTC CSATVLGTLAKNIQYF
TRBJ2-5 - TRBV6-1 TRBD1 TGTGCCAGCAGTGAAAGATTCCCAGGGACAGCAAAAGAGACCCAGTACTTC CASSERFPGTAKETQYF
TRBJ2-3 - TRBV29-1 TRBD2 TGCAGCGTTGACGGGTTAGCGGGAGGTTTGAGCACAGATACGCAGTATTTT CSVDGLAGGLSTDTQYF
TRBJ2-5 - TRBV2 - TGTGCCAGCAGGGGGTCTGGGTTCACCAAGGGAGAGACCCAGTACTTC CASRGSGFTKGETQYF
TRBJ1-2 - TRBV21-1 - TGTGCCAGCAGCAAAGCAGGAAGACAGACCGGTCCCTATGGCTACACCTTC CASSKAGRQTGPYGYTF